This is a list of T cell receptor beta chains from one sample in a study of shared clonotypes between healthy human individuals. Assay used: immunoSEQ multiplex PCR; TCRdb lists only in-frame clones, some missing. This table has fewer than 2.5 million clones, over 85% appearing once. The material sequenced was naive CD4+ T cells from PBMCs. These TCRs come from a man younger than 35 in good health. Some clones in this sample may be carry-over from other donors' samples. The CDR3 runs from the conserved cysteine through the conserved F or W. A D gene is named only where the DNA matches it firmly. Clone sizes are given selectively: once, few, many, or a class where the clone is expanded.

NA,TRBJ1-3,TRBV7-9,NA,CASSSMSSGNTIYF,TGTGCCAGCAGCTCAATGTCGTCTGGAAACACCATATATTTT
NA,TRBJ2-3,TRBV25-1,NA,CASSEQTSRSDTQYF,TGTGCCAGCAGTGAACAGACTAGTCGTTCAGATACGCAGTATTTT
once,TRBJ2-7,TRBV23-1,TRBD1,CASSQATGGINSYEQYF,TGCGCCAGCAGTCAGGCTACAGGGGGGATAAATTCCTACGAGCAGTACTTC
NA,TRBJ2-3,TRBV9,TRBD2,CASSVAWLAGTADTQYF,TGTGCCAGCAGCGTAGCGTGGCTAGCGGGAACGGCAGATACGCAGTATTTT
NA,TRBJ1-4,TRBV7-2,NA,CASSLRRQEKLFF,TGTGCCAGCAGCTTACGCAGGCAGGAAAAACTGTTTTTT
NA,TRBJ1-4,TRBV30,NA,CAWSVQTDEKLFF,TGTGCCTGGAGTGTACAGACAGATGAAAAACTGTTTTTT
NA,TRBJ1-6,TRBV7-2,NA,CASSLARVDRLHF,TGTGCCAGCAGCTTAGCCCGTGTGGATCGCCTCCACTTT
NA,TRBJ1-1,TRBV6-1,NA,CASSEAWGNTEAFF,TGTGCCAGCAGTGAAGCGTGGGGCAACACTGAAGCTTTCTTT
NA,TRBJ1-6,TRBV28,TRBD1,CASRSQGANNSPLHF,TGTGCCAGCAGGAGCCAGGGGGCCAATAATTCACCCCTCCACTTT
NA,TRBJ2-5,TRBV7-9,TRBD1,CASSLRTGQETQYF,TGTGCCAGCAGCTTAAGGACAGGGCAAGAGACCCAGTACTTC
NA,TRBJ2-3,TRBV4-2,TRBD2,CASSRGAGGPDTQYF,TGTGCCAGCAGCCGAGGAGCGGGAGGGCCGGATACGCAGTATTTT
NA,TRBJ2-2,TRBV28,TRBD1,CASTLRTGGPGELFF,TGTGCCAGCACCCTCCGGACAGGGGGCCCCGGGGAGCTGTTTTTT
NA,TRBJ2-3,TRBV5-1,TRBD1,CASSDGTGGADTQYF,TGCGCCAGCAGCGACGGGACAGGGGGTGCAGATACGCAGTATTTT
once,TRBJ2-1,TRBV7-9,TRBD2,CASSLGLAGAVGQFF,TGTGCCAGCAGCTTAGGACTAGCGGGAGCAGTTGGGCAGTTCTTC
NA,TRBJ2-2,TRBV5-1,TRBD1,CASSLNRGNTGELFF,TGCGCCAGCAGCTTAAACAGGGGAAACACCGGGGAGCTGTTTTTT
NA,TRBJ1-5,TRBV7-2,NA,CASSPRSGPNQPQHF,TGTGCCAGCAGCCCTAGGTCCGGACCCAATCAGCCCCAGCATTTT
NA,TRBJ2-5,TRBV9,NA,CASSVGPVAVRETQYF,TGTGCCAGCAGCGTAGGTCCCGTTGCAGTACGAGAGACCCAGTACTTC
NA,TRBJ2-3,TRBV19,NA,CASSDPSSDTQYF,TGTGCCAGTAGTGACCCGTCCTCGGATACGCAGTATTTT